What follows describes a single T cell receptor beta chain. The data originate from a study of monozygotic twins with inflammatory bowel disease. TCRdb re-called the 5' RACE reads and catalogs CDR3 proteins one per entry, DNA excluded. The sample holds some 210,000 distinct CDR3 sequences. Germline assignment: CDR1 LGHDT and CDR2 YNNKEL (reference sequence). This CDR3 is built from 14 residues. Sequencing was performed on blood. The sequence was collected from a human donor with ulcerative colitis or Crohn's disease, or a healthy co-twin of an affected twin (not recorded which). The rearrangement uses TRBV3-1 and TRBJ1-5. The CDR3 here is CASSHGGSNQPQHF.